The rows below give T cell receptor beta chains drawn from one sample of a study of PD-1 blockade in classical Hodgkin lymphoma. The data were produced by immunoSEQ multiplex PCR, yet TCRdb's version contains in-frame clones alone and is incomplete. The sample has 35,000 to 50,000 clones; around 78% are singletons. Sequencing used peripheral blood mononuclear cells (PBMCs), obtained at baseline. The receptors come from a human donor with classical Hodgkin lymphoma. The CDR3 runs from the conserved cysteine through the conserved F or W. The order of the fields is CDR3 length, J gene, clone size, D gene, V gene, CDR3 protein, CDR3 DNA. D genes are given only for firm matches. The size entry is marked missing in some rows and otherwise reads once, few, many or a size class.

>13|TRBJ2-1|-|-|TRBV19
CASSIIGFNEQFF
TGTGCCAGTAGTATAATAGGTTTTAATGAGCAGTTCTTC
>14|TRBJ1-2|-|-|TRBV28
CASGPPRRGVGYTF
TGTGCCAGCGGTCCCCCGAGACGGGGGGTTGGCTACACCTTC
>14|TRBJ1-1|-|-|TRBV25-1
CASSRGTADTEAFF
TGTGCCAGCAGTAGAGGGACGGCAGACACTGAAGCTTTCTTT
>14|TRBJ2-1|-|TRBD2|TRBV11-2
CASSPGTSKSEQFF
TGTGCCAGCAGCCCTGGGACTAGCAAGTCTGAGCAGTTCTTC
>14|TRBJ1-2|once|TRBD1|TRBV6-5
CASSWMDRGSGYTF
TGTGCCAGCAGCTGGATGGACAGGGGCTCTGGCTACACCTTC
>13|TRBJ1-3|-|-|TRBV10-2
CASSPLYGNTIYF
TGCGCCAGCAGTCCCCTGTATGGAAACACCATATATTTT
>12|TRBJ2-2|-|-|TRBV5-6
CASSLVSGELFF
TGTGCCAGCAGCTTGGTTTCCGGGGAGCTGTTTTTT
>12|TRBJ2-1|-|-|TRBV7-2
CASSQHRNEQFF
TGTGCCAGCAGCCAGCATCGTAATGAGCAGTTCTTC
>14|TRBJ2-1|-|-|TRBV29-1
CSVSTGWGNSGQFF
TGCAGCGTCTCAACAGGATGGGGGAATAGTGGACAGTTCTTC
>13|TRBJ2-3|-|-|TRBV5-1
CASSLDSTDTQYF
TGCGCCAGCAGCTTGGACAGCACAGATACGCAGTATTTT
>16|TRBJ2-1|-|TRBD2|TRBV5-3
CARSSRTSGRDNEQFF
TGTGCCAGAAGCTCCCGGACTAGCGGGAGGGACAATGAGCAGTTCTTC
>15|TRBJ1-1|few|-|TRBV15
CATSRAGVMNTEAFF
TGTGCCACCAGCAGGGCAGGCGTGATGAACACTGAAGCTTTCTTT
>14|TRBJ1-2|-|-|TRBV7-2
CASTNPEGSYGYTF
TGTGCCAGCACCAACCCGGAGGGGAGCTATGGCTACACCTTC
>14|TRBJ1-2|-|-|TRBV6-5
CASTPGGQSYGYTF
TGTGCCAGCACCCCCGGAGGACAGTCCTATGGCTACACCTTC
>15|TRBJ2-1|-|TRBD2|TRBV7-9
CASSSQAGPRNEQFF
TGTGCCAGCAGCTCTCAAGCGGGACCGCGGAATGAGCAGTTCTTC
>16|TRBJ2-5|-|TRBD2|TRBV7-9
CASSFKAGALQETQYF
TGTGCCAGCAGCTTCAAAGCGGGAGCCCTTCAAGAGACCCAGTACTTC